This T cell receptor beta chain is from a study of blood T cell repertoires in COVID-19. Study at large: Samples of COVID-19 (acute and convalescent) were obtained from the United States, Italy and Spain. PBMCs, B-cell-depleted T cells, or T cells were the source of the cDNA or gDNA that made up the material.

CDR3 length equals 19 residues. The trim removed 7 bases at V and 0 bases at J, leaving 17 bases unmatched. CDR1 and CDR2 (germline): LNHDA, SQIVND (reference sequence). Authors' methods: Cell counts per sample came from amplifying reference gene primers. Profiling relied on immunoSEQ multiplex PCR, and the TCRdb table lists in-frame clones only, not all of them. V and J calls and clone size are those listed in that table; D and trimming were worked out from the DNA. This table has 150,000 or so clones, around four fifths appearing once. The clonotype originates from a woman aged 55-70 years with acute or convalescent COVID-19. The V gene is TRBV19, the J gene TRBJ1-4; TRBD1 agrees at 7 bases. What was sequenced was peripheral blood. CDR3 nucleotides: TGTGCCAGTAATACGGCCGGGACAGCCCAAACAGCAACTAATGAAAAACTGTTTTTT. Translated: CASNTAGTAQTATNEKLFF.